This is a list of T cell receptor beta chains from one sample in a study of metastatic and nonmetastatic thyroid tumors. TCRdb reprocessed the PCR reads via MiXCR. The sample holds 2,000 to 2,500 clones, around 22% seen once. Sequenced: adjacent normal tissue. The receptors shown here come from a male donor with papillary thyroid cancer or a benign thyroid nodule (not recorded which). Some clones in this sample may be carry-over from other donors' samples. Both conserved end residues are part of each CDR3. Fields, in order: J gene, V gene, D gene, clone size, CDR3 protein, CDR3 DNA. A D gene is named only where the DNA matches it firmly. A clone size is listed for some rows: how often the clone was seen (once, few, many), or a class if it is expanded.

TRBJ2-3,TRBV9,.,medium-sized,CASSWAQDTQYF,TGTGCCAGCAGCTGGGCACAAGATACGCAGTATTTT
TRBJ2-7,TRBV2,TRBD1,few,CASQRDRGPYEQYF,TGTGCCAGTCAACGGGACAGGGGCCCCTACGAGCAGTACTTC
TRBJ1-1,TRBV28,TRBD1,large,CASSSLDGTGGTEAFF,TGTGCCAGCAGTTCCCTTGACGGGACAGGGGGCACTGAAGCTTTCTTT
TRBJ2-1,TRBV25-1,.,many,CASTGPYNEQFF,TGTGCCAGCACAGGTCCATACAATGAGCAGTTCTTC
TRBJ2-7,TRBV6-1,.,.,CASSVVYGDVRNEQYF,TGTGCCAGCAGTGTTGTGTATGGTGACGTACGGAACGAGCAGTACTTC
TRBJ1-2,TRBV12-3/TRBV12-4,.,.,CASTGTDYGYTF,TGTGCCAGCACCGGGACGGATTATGGCTACACCTTC
TRBJ1-1,TRBV6-2/TRBV6-3,.,few,CASSFLGANTEAFF,TGTGCCAGCAGTTTCTTAGGGGCGAACACTGAAGCTTTCTTT
TRBJ2-1,TRBV2,TRBD2,large,CASTQGVAGGPSEQFF,TGTGCCAGCACCCAAGGGGTAGCGGGAGGGCCAAGTGAGCAGTTCTTC
TRBJ2-7,TRBV9,TRBD1,few,CASSVGTGIYEQYF,TGTGCCAGCAGCGTAGGGACAGGGATCTACGAGCAGTACTTC
TRBJ1-2,TRBV2,.,.,CASTRGGARAGYTF,TGTGCCAGCACAAGAGGGGGGGCGCGTGCTGGCTACACCTTC
TRBJ2-6,TRBV6-1,.,few,CASRAERTTGANVLTF,TGTGCCAGCAGAGCAGAAAGGACGACTGGGGCCAACGTCCTGACTTTC
TRBJ2-1,TRBV20-1,TRBD2,.,CSANPRTSGYNEQFF,TGCAGTGCTAACCCCCGGACTAGCGGCTACAATGAGCAGTTCTTC
TRBJ2-3,TRBV11-2,TRBD2,.,CASSVGTSGADTQYF,TGTGCCAGCAGCGTAGGAACTAGCGGAGCAGATACGCAGTATTTT
TRBJ1-5,TRBV6-1,.,few,CASAPPGQPQHF,TGTGCCAGTGCCCCCCCCGGTCAGCCCCAGCATTTT
TRBJ2-1,TRBV6-1,.,few,CASSPWQGGYNEQFF,TGTGCCAGCAGCCCCTGGCAGGGTGGGTACAACGAGCAGTTCTTC
TRBJ1-6,TRBV6-6,TRBD1,.,CASSTPGQQDSPLHF,TGTGCCAGCAGTACTCCGGGACAGCAGGATTCACCCCTCCACTTT
TRBJ2-2,TRBV18,.,many,CASSPAPGRRQPSNTGELFF,TGTGCCAGCTCACCAGCTCCGGGACGCCGCCAACCTTCGAACACCGGGGAGCTGTTTTTT
TRBJ2-5,TRBV27,TRBD2,.,CASSSGLAGGPGQETQYF,TGTGCCAGCAGTTCCGGGCTAGCGGGAGGGCCTGGCCAAGAGACCCAGTACTTC
TRBJ2-2,TRBV29-1,.,.,CSVEAPGRVGGELFF,TGCAGCGTTGAAGCCCCCGGACGCGTAGGCGGGGAGCTGTTTTTT
TRBJ2-1,TRBV19,.,large,CASSLLSGNEQFF,TGTGCCAGTAGTCTTCTCTCGGGCAATGAGCAGTTCTTC
TRBJ2-7,TRBV11-2,.,.,CASSLPYYEQYF,TGTGCCAGCAGCTTACCCTACTACGAGCAGTACTTC
TRBJ1-3,TRBV2,.,large,CASSEGVVSGNTIYF,TGTGCCAGCAGTGAAGGGGTCGTCTCTGGAAACACCATATATTTT
TRBJ2-1,TRBV2,.,large,CASSEAGLLPFF,TGTGCCAGCAGTGAAGCGGGGCTCCTCCCCTTCTTC
TRBJ1-1,TRBV27,TRBD1,few,CASSYRGLTEAFF,TGTGCCAGCTCCTACAGGGGGCTCACTGAAGCTTTCTTT
TRBJ2-7,TRBV11-2,.,.,CASSSGGYEQYF,TGTGCCAGCAGCTCCGGAGGCTACGAGCAGTACTTC
TRBJ1-2,TRBV3-1,.,medium-sized,CASSQVGGTGYTF,TGTGCCAGCAGCCAAGTGGGAGGGACCGGCTACACCTTC
TRBJ1-2,TRBV5-1,TRBD1,.,CASSSTTGDGYTF,TGCGCCAGCAGCAGTACAACAGGGGATGGCTACACCTTC